A single sample is the source of the 14 T cell receptor beta chains below, sequenced in a study of blood T cell repertoires in COVID-19. Produced via immunoSEQ multiplex PCR; TCRdb's table is partial and in-frame only. The sample contains some 50,000 clones, 90% of which appear only once. The sequencing sample was made of peripheral blood. The receptor set was obtained from a middle-aged man with acute or convalescent COVID-19.

The V call is TRBV12-3 or TRBV12-4, the J call TRBJ2-7; possible D gene TRBD1, 6 bases. CDR3 length equals 13 residues. Trimming cost V 3 bases and J 7 bases, with 13 bases left between them. CDR3 amino acids: CASSFVTGIEQYF. In DNA, the CDR3 is TGTGCCAGCAGTTTTGTAACAGGGATAGAGCAGTACTTC.

J is TRBJ2-2 and V is TRBV2, with D possibly being TRBD2 (6 bases). The CDR3 extends over 15 amino acids. Germline assignment: CDR1 SNHLY and CDR2 FYNNEI. Trimming shortened V by 7 bases and J by 5 bases, and 17 bases separated the two germline ends. The CDR3 DNA follows: TGTGCCAGCAAAGGGTTAGCGGCCCAGACCGGGGAGCTGTTTTTT. This gives the protein CASKGLAAQTGELFF. The full variable domain, with the rest looked up from reference TRBV2 and TRBJ2-2, is EPEVTQTPSHQVTQMGQEVILRCVPISNHLYFYWYRQILGQKVEFLVSFYNNEISEKSEIFDDQFSVERPDGSNFTLKIRSTKLEDSAMYFCASKGLAAQTGELFFGEGSRLTVL.

This chain links TRBV4-3 with TRBJ1-1; D may be TRBD1 (6 bases). V lost 1 base, J lost 1 base, and 10 bases lay in between. Per germline, CDR1 LGHNA and CDR2 YSLEER. There are 15 residues in the CDR3. CDR3 sequence (DNA): TGCGCCAGCAGCCAAGGGCAGGGGCCGAACACTGAAGCTTTCTTT. It is translated as CASSQGQGPNTEAFF.

The chain recombines TRBV11-2 with TRBJ1-2; TRBD1 aligns across 7 bases. The CDR3 contains 15 residues. After removal of 4 bases from V and 8 bases from J, the junction contained 13 bases not matched to a gene. CDR1 and CDR2 (germline): SGHAT, FQNNGV. The CDR3 loop reads CASSWPSGGRRGYTF. The DNA for the CDR3 is TGTGCCAGCAGCTGGCCGTCAGGGGGAAGAAGGGGCTACACCTTC.

The V gene is TRBV12-3 or TRBV12-4, the J gene TRBJ2-1; D is ambiguous. CDR3 length equals 13 residues. The V gene lost 5 bases and the J gene lost 6 bases, with 11 bases spanning the gap. CDR3 loop: CASSLAHGNEQFF. DNA for the CDR3: TGTGCCAGCAGTCTGGCCCATGGCAATGAGCAGTTCTTC.

The gene calls are TRBV6-1 and TRBJ1-5; unclear D gene. Trimming stripped 2 bases from V and 2 bases from J, with 10 bases between. Germline CDR1 reads MNHNS; CDR2 reads SASEGT. This CDR3 region has 15 residues. CDR3 coding DNA: TGTGCCAGCAGTGAAAGGTTGCAGGGCAATCAGCCCCAGCATTTT. Encoded protein: CASSERLQGNQPQHF.

The chain couples TRBV29-1 to TRBJ2-7; 7 nucleotides match TRBD1. The V gene end was trimmed by 2 bases and the J gene end by 2 bases; junction bases not matched to a gene: 3. This CDR3 spans 13 amino acids. Germline-derived CDR1 and CDR2 are SQVTM and ANQGSEA. The CDR3 region has the DNA TGCAGCGTTGAAACCCAGGGGGCCTACGAGCAGTACTTC. Encoded protein: CSVETQGAYEQYF.

The V call is TRBV30, the J call TRBJ2-7; perhaps TRBD1 as D (5 bases). Per germline, CDR1 GTSNPN and CDR2 SVGIG (reference sequence). The CDR3 runs to 14 residues. With 0 bases removed from V and 2 bases from J, the gap between germline ends came to 11 bases. CDR3 loop: CAWSVPRGTYEQYF. CDR3 nucleotides: TGTGCCTGGAGTGTTCCAAGGGGCACCTACGAGCAGTACTTC.

The rearrangement links TRBV9 to TRBJ1-2, with D uncertain. Trimming took 1 base from V and 7 from J, leaving 11 bases between them. This CDR3 contains 13 residues. Germline V gene sequence: CDR1 SGDLS, CDR2 YYNGEE. The CDR3: CASSVLTVSGYTF. CDR3 nucleotides: TGTGCCAGCAGCGTACTCACGGTATCTGGCTACACCTTC.

This chain connects TRBV28 to TRBJ1-2, with D unresolved. The V gene lost 6 bases and the J gene lost 4 bases, with 15 bases spanning the gap. Germline CDR1 is MDHEN and CDR2 is SYDVKM. The CDR3 contains 14 residues. For the CDR3, the DNA is TGTGCCAGCAGCCATAACACAGTAGTCTATGGCTACACCTTC. Its translation: CASSHNTVVYGYTF.

The CDR3 DNA sequence: TGTGCCACCAGCAGAGATCGGGGACTAGCGGGCTACGAGCAGTACTTC. It translates to CATSRDRGLAGYEQYF. This chain uses TRBV15 with TRBJ2-7; 12 nucleotides agree with TRBD2. Germline V gene data show CDR1 as LNHNV and CDR2 as YYDKDF (reference sequence). Germline trimming cut 0 bases from V and 3 bases from J; bases unmatched to any gene: 3. The length of the CDR3 is 16 residues.

This chain connects TRBV3-1 (or the pseudogene TRBV3-2) to TRBJ2-1; D is possibly TRBD2 (7 bases). The CDR3 is 15 residues long. Per germline, CDR1 LGHDT and CDR2 YNNKEL (reference sequence). Trimming pared 4 bases from V and 8 bases from J, leaving 18 bases between. The CDR3 DNA sequence: TGTGCCAGCAGCCCGACATGGGGGGGGGCGGATGAGCAGTTCTTC. Translation gives CASSPTWGGADEQFF.

By proportion, this clone is medium-sized (0.01 to 0.1%). The CDR3: CATSSPGGTSLPQHF. The CDR3 bases are TGTGCCACCAGCAGTCCTGGGGGGACGTCTCTGCCCCAGCATTTT. The rearrangement uses TRBV15 and TRBJ1-5; possible D gene TRBD1, 5 bases. CDR1 LNHNV and CDR2 YYDKDF come from the germline V gene (reference sequence). The CDR3 is made up of 15 amino acids. V was trimmed by 3 bases and J by 9 bases, leaving 18 bases between them.

The rearrangement links TRBV19 to TRBJ1-2; 8 positions match TRBD1. CDR1 and CDR2 from the germline V gene are LNHDA and SQIVND (reference sequence). Losses at the gene ends were 3 bases for V and 0 bases for J; bases not matched to a gene: 9. The CDR3 sequence is 17 residues long. The DNA for the CDR3 is TGTGCCAGTAGTATTTCCGGACAGGGTGAGGCTAACTATGGCTACACCTTC. Residues: CASSISGQGEANYGYTF.